These T cell receptor beta chains were read from a single sample in a study of identical twins. One entry per CDR3 protein results from TCRdb running MiXCR on the 5' RACE reads. The table has 200,000 to 250,000 distinct CDR3 sequences, more than 6.5% seen once. This sample was shared with a second study, whose subject was yellow fever vaccine responses in identical twins.

Sequencing input: memory (CD45RO+) T cells sorted from blood. The receptor set was obtained from a woman between 18 and 29 years old in good health. The CDR3 runs from the conserved cysteine through the conserved F or W. The D gene is left open where the match is weak. Clone size is not always given. Where it is, it says once, few, many or a class for expanded clones.

j_call | clone_size | v_call | d_call | cdr3_aa | cdr3_nt
TRBJ1-6 | many | TRBV7-9 | . | CASSWSTANSPLHF | TGTGCCAGCAGCTGGAGTACGGCTAATTCACCCCTCCACTTT
TRBJ1-1 | many | TRBV25-1 | . | CASSGPSGGQNTEAFF | TGTGCCAGCAGTGGCCCCTCCGGGGGGCAGAACACTGAAGCTTTCTTT
TRBJ2-1 | few | TRBV11-3 | . | CASSLDLGGAGYNEQFF | TGTGCCAGCAGCTTAGATCTCGGGGGCGCGGGCTACAATGAGCAGTTCTTC
TRBJ1-5 | . | TRBV6-1 | . | CASGTDRSRPQHF | TGTGCCAGCGGGACGGACCGTTCTAGGCCCCAGCATTTT
TRBJ2-6 | . | TRBV4-2 | . | CASSQEAQVSGANVLTF | TGTGCCAGCAGCCAAGAGGCCCAGGTCTCTGGGGCCAACGTCCTGACTTTC
TRBJ1-1 | few | TRBV18 | . | CASSRESGANTEAFF | TGTGCCAGCTCACGGGAATCGGGGGCAAACACTGAAGCTTTCTTT
TRBJ2-3 | . | TRBV5-6 | . | CASSLEGRSTDTQYF | TGTGCCAGCAGCTTGGAGGGGAGGAGCACAGATACGCAGTATTTT
TRBJ2-3 | many | TRBV7-9 | TRBD1 | CASSFQGADTDTQYF | TGTGCCAGCAGCTTTCAGGGGGCCGACACAGATACGCAGTATTTT
TRBJ1-4 | few | TRBV2 | TRBD1 | CASSGMTGRSEKLFF | TGTGCCAGCAGTGGAATGACAGGGCGGTCTGAAAAACTGTTTTTT
TRBJ1-5 | many | TRBV5-1 | . | CASPDSNQPQHF | TGCGCCAGCCCTGACAGTAATCAGCCCCAGCATTTT
TRBJ1-2 | few | TRBV5-1 | TRBD1 | CASSPNTGTGGFGYTF | TGCGCCAGCAGCCCTAATACCGGGACAGGGGGCTTTGGGTACACCTTC
TRBJ2-3 | few | TRBV7-2 | . | CASSLASGPTDTQYF | TGTGCCAGCAGCTTAGCGTCAGGACCCACAGATACGCAGTATTTT
TRBJ2-7 | many | TRBV9 | . | CASSVSSTNYEQYF | TGTGCCAGCAGCGTATCCTCGACTAACTACGAGCAGTACTTC
TRBJ2-1 | . | TRBV6-1 | . | CASSHWLGDAYNEQFF | TGTGCCAGCAGCCACTGGTTGGGAGACGCCTACAATGAGCAGTTCTTC
TRBJ2-5 | few | TRBV4-1 | TRBD2 | CASSRTSGSPAYQETQYF | TGCGCCAGCAGCCGGACTAGCGGGAGCCCGGCGTACCAAGAGACCCAGTACTTC
TRBJ2-2 | many | TRBV10-1 | TRBD2 | CASSEHLTSGNTGELFF | TGCGCCAGCAGTGAGCATTTGACTAGCGGAAACACCGGGGAGCTGTTTTTT
TRBJ1-1 | few | TRBV12-3/TRBV12-4 | TRBD1 | CASSSYQGDTEAFF | TGTGCCAGCAGTTCATATCAGGGGGACACTGAAGCTTTCTTT
TRBJ2-3 | many | TRBV9 | . | CASSVSTRDTQYF | TGTGCCAGCAGCGTATCCACCCGGGATACGCAGTATTTT
TRBJ2-6 | . | TRBV5-1 | . | CASSLALGGTGANVLTF | TGCGCCAGCAGCTTGGCCTTGGGGGGCACAGGGGCCAACGTCCTGACTTTC
TRBJ2-7 | many | TRBV21-1 | . | CASSNHLGSVYEQYF | TGTGCCAGCAGCAACCACCTTGGGTCAGTTTACGAGCAGTACTTC
TRBJ1-2 | few | TRBV5-1 | . | CASSYRDGWSANYGYTF | TGCGCCAGCAGCTACCGGGACGGATGGAGTGCTAACTATGGCTACACCTTC
TRBJ2-5 | few | TRBV5-1 | . | CASSRTSLGETQYF | TGCGCCAGCAGCCGTACTAGCCTAGGAGAGACCCAGTACTTC
TRBJ1-5 | . | TRBV20-1 | TRBD1 | CSATGTGDQPQHF | TGCAGTGCGACCGGGACAGGGGATCAGCCCCAGCATTTT
TRBJ2-7 | many | TRBV12-3/TRBV12-4 | TRBD1 | CASSLVSGQVGGITYEQYF | TGTGCCAGCAGTTTAGTATCGGGACAGGTCGGCGGGATAACCTACGAGCAGTACTTC
TRBJ1-1 | . | TRBV19 | TRBD1 | CASSSIRQGGVAEAFF | TGTGCCAGTAGTAGCATACGACAGGGGGGGGTTGCTGAAGCTTTCTTT
TRBJ2-1 | . | TRBV7-2 | . | CASSPRSMGALGNEQFF | TGTGCCAGCAGCCCACGTTCCATGGGGGCCCTTGGCAATGAGCAGTTCTTC